This is a list of T cell receptor beta chains from one sample in a study of OX40 agonist ivuxolimab in advanced cancers. Data came from immunoSEQ multiplex PCR; TCRdb stores just in-frame clones and leaves some out. The repertoire holds under 70,000 clones, with 85% as singletons. The sample here was CD4+ or CD8+ T cells sorted from blood, taken in a trial of the OX40 agonist ivuxolimab. Receptors were obtained from an adult with an advanced solid tumor such as melanoma, head and neck, liver or kidney cancer. Each CDR3 is given with its conserved first and last residue. D genes are given only for firm matches. Some rows have no size entry. The others give once, few or many, or a class for an expanded clone.

clone_size j_call d_call v_call cdr3_nt cdr3_aa
. TRBJ2-5 . TRBV5-1 TGCGCCAGCAGCGGGACCGGGACAAGCGAGGGGGAGACCCAGTACTTC CASSGTGTSEGETQYF
. TRBJ1-5 TRBD1 TRBV4-2 TGTGCCAGCAGCCAGACAGGGAGCAATCAGCCCCAGCATTTT CASSQTGSNQPQHF
. TRBJ1-4 . TRBV11-2 TGTGCCAGCAGCATCACATCAACTAATGAAAAACTGTTTTTT CASSITSTNEKLFF
. TRBJ2-1 . TRBV14 TGTGCCAGCAGCCGTAAAGAGGGGGCCTACAATGAGCAGTTCTTC CASSRKEGAYNEQFF
. TRBJ2-2 TRBD2 TRBV7-9 TGTGCCAGCAGCGAGAGGGAGGGGCCCTCCCCCGGGGAGCTGTTTTTT CASSEREGPSPGELFF
. TRBJ1-5 TRBD1 TRBV5-1 TGCGCCAGCAGCCAAGTCCCGGGACAGGGGAATGGCAATCAGCCCCAGCATTTT CASSQVPGQGNGNQPQHF
. TRBJ2-3 TRBD2 TRBV5-4 TGTGCCAGCAGCAAGACTAGCGGGAGAGCCACAGATACGCAGTATTTT CASSKTSGRATDTQYF
. TRBJ2-7 TRBD1 TRBV5-6 TGTGCCAGCAGCTTGGTTCCGGGACAGGGGGGAGAGCAGTACTTC CASSLVPGQGGEQYF
. TRBJ1-4 . TRBV5-1 TGCGCCAGCAGCTTGGTGGCAGCTAATGAAAAACTGTTTTTT CASSLVAANEKLFF
once TRBJ2-3 . TRBV6-5 TGTGCCAGCAGTTACCGACCTGAGGATACGCAGTATTTT CASSYRPEDTQYF
. TRBJ2-3 . TRBV7-3 TGTGCCAGCAGCCCCGGCCCAACTAGGGCAGATACGCAGTATTTT CASSPGPTRADTQYF
. TRBJ1-3 TRBD1 TRBV7-8 TGTGCCAGCAGGGAGGGGGCGCAGCCTGGAAACACCATATATTTT CASREGAQPGNTIYF
once TRBJ2-3 . TRBV5-4 TGTGCCAGCGGGAGCAGGCAAGATACGCAGTATTTT CASGSRQDTQYF
. TRBJ2-2 TRBD2 TRBV5-4 TGTGCCAGCAGCCAACTAGCGGGGGTTACCGGGGAGCTGTTTTTT CASSQLAGVTGELFF
. TRBJ1-6 TRBD1 TRBV30 TGTGCCTGGAGGGGGACAGGGGATAATTCACCCCTCCACTTT CAWRGTGDNSPLHF
. TRBJ1-1 . TRBV5-6 TGTGCCAGCAGCTTTGGTATAGCAGGGGCCGGTGAAGCTTTCTTT CASSFGIAGAGEAFF
. TRBJ2-5 . TRBV4-2 TGTGCCAGCAGCCAAAACCAGCAAGAGACCCAGTACTTC CASSQNQQETQYF
. TRBJ1-1 . TRBV9 TGTGCCAGCAGCCGCGGGGCGACAGGGAACACTGAAGCTTTCTTT CASSRGATGNTEAFF
. TRBJ2-5 . TRBV5-4 TGTGCCAGCAGCCCAACAGGGTTTTTAGAAGAGACCCAGTACTTC CASSPTGFLEETQYF
. TRBJ1-3 . TRBV6-1 TGTGCCAGCAGTGAGACAGGAAACACCATATATTTT CASSETGNTIYF
. TRBJ1-3 TRBD1 TRBV4-2 TGTGCCAGCAGCCAAGGAAGGGGACAGGGGATTCTCGGAAACACCATATATTTT CASSQGRGQGILGNTIYF
once TRBJ1-2 . TRBV18 TGTGCCAGCTCTTCCTTGGCCCCGGCTAACTATGGCTACACCTTC CASSSLAPANYGYTF
. TRBJ2-3 . TRBV5-7 TGTGCCAGCAGCTCCGCTGGCGGTCCCGGACTGAAAACAGATACGCAGTATTTT CASSSAGGPGLKTDTQYF
. TRBJ1-3 TRBD1 TRBV6-5 TGTGCCAGCAGTTACGACAGGGAGGACGGAAACACCATATATTTT CASSYDREDGNTIYF
. TRBJ2-7 TRBD1 TRBV6-1 TGTGCCAGCAGTGTGGGGGACAGCTCCTACGAGCAGTACTTC CASSVGDSSYEQYF
medium-sized TRBJ2-7 . TRBV18 TGTGCCAGCTCACCCCGTGGGAAGGAGCAGTACTTC CASSPRGKEQYF
. TRBJ2-7 TRBD1 TRBV7-9 TGTGCCAGCAGCTACCCGGGACAGGGGGCAAGCGAGCAGTACTTC CASSYPGQGASEQYF
. TRBJ2-7 . TRBV5-1 TGCGCCAGCAGCTTGGTACGCGGGACAAATACCTACGAGCAGTACTTC CASSLVRGTNTYEQYF
once TRBJ1-4 . TRBV4-2 TGTGCCATCTTAACTAATGAAAAACTGTTTTTT CAILTNEKLFF
few TRBJ2-7 TRBD2 TRBV6-1 TGTGCCAGCAGTGTCAATATCGGGGGGACGGGGGAGCAGTACTTC CASSVNIGGTGEQYF
. TRBJ1-6 . TRBV30 TGTGCCTGGATCGATGGGGGGAGCTCCTATAATTCACCCCTCCACTTT CAWIDGGSSYNSPLHF
. TRBJ2-1 . TRBV7-3 TGTGCCAGCAGCTCTGGAGGGGGCCTCGGCGACAATGAGCAGTTCTTC CASSSGGGLGDNEQFF
once TRBJ1-6 . TRBV29-1 TGCAGCGTTGAGGTGGCAGGCCTCCCGCCCCTCCACTTT CSVEVAGLPPLHF
. TRBJ1-1 . TRBV6-5 TGTGCCAGCAGTTACGGCCGTGGGGCTTTCTTT CASSYGRGAFF
. TRBJ1-1 . TRBV30 TGTGCCTGGAGGGTGCGACAGCAAACTGAAGCTTTCTTT CAWRVRQQTEAFF
. TRBJ2-7 . TRBV6-6 TGTGCCAGCAGTACAGTTGGGGGATTCGAGCAGTACTTC CASSTVGGFEQYF
. TRBJ2-7 . TRBV5-1 TGCGCCAGCCACCTATTATCCGGCTCCTACGAGCAGTACTTC CASHLLSGSYEQYF
once TRBJ2-3 . TRBV5-5 TGTGCCAGCAGCTTGGTATCGACAGATACGCAGTATTTT CASSLVSTDTQYF
. TRBJ2-7 TRBD2 TRBV6-5 TGTGCCAGCAGTTACGCCCTAGCGGGATGGGAGCAGTACTTC CASSYALAGWEQYF
. TRBJ1-1 TRBD1 TRBV5-1 TGCGCCAGCAGCAAGGGACAGGGTGGAACTGAAGCTTTCTTT CASSKGQGGTEAFF
. TRBJ2-2 . TRBV9 TGTGCCAGCACCCAGGTCCCGGGCACCGGGGAGCTGTTTTTT CASTQVPGTGELFF
. TRBJ1-1 . TRBV6-1 TGTGCCAGCAGTGAAAAGGGTAGCACTGAAGCTTTCTTT CASSEKGSTEAFF
. TRBJ1-5 . TRBV27 TGTGCCTCCTCCAGTTTTTTTGGGGGAGTGGGTCAGCCCCAGCATTTT CASSSFFGGVGQPQHF
. TRBJ1-5 TRBD1 TRBV7-2 TGTGCCAGCAGCTTAGGGACAGGGGATCAGCCCCAGCATTTT CASSLGTGDQPQHF
few TRBJ2-7 TRBD2 TRBV11-2 TGTGCCAGCAGCTCCGGGACTAGCGGCTACGAGCAGTACTTC CASSSGTSGYEQYF
. TRBJ1-2 . TRBV20-1 TGCAGTGCCCGAGACATGTCTGGCTACACCTTC CSARDMSGYTF
. TRBJ2-2 . TRBV10-2 TGCGCCAGCCGATTCGGGCAGAACACCGGGGAGCTGTTTTTT CASRFGQNTGELFF
. TRBJ1-4 . TRBV27 TGTGCCACTAAAGGCGGGACTAATGAAAAACTGTTTTTT CATKGGTNEKLFF
. TRBJ1-2 TRBD1 TRBV19 TGTGCCAGTAGCCCCGGACAGGGGGCGGGAGGCTACACCTTC CASSPGQGAGGYTF
. TRBJ1-4 TRBD1 TRBV9 TGTGCCAGCAGCCCTGGACAGGGCGGAGGAAAACTGTTTTTT CASSPGQGGGKLFF
. TRBJ1-1 . TRBV6-6 TGTGCCAGCAGCCTTTTGTCGGTGAACACTGAAGCTTTCTTT CASSLLSVNTEAFF
. TRBJ2-2 . TRBV11-2 TGTGCCAGCACCCAAGGCCCCGGGGAGCTGTTTTTT CASTQGPGELFF
. TRBJ1-2 TRBD1 TRBV4-1 TGCGCCAGCAGCCCAACAGGGGAGTCTGGCTACACCTTC CASSPTGESGYTF
. TRBJ1-1 . TRBV5-4 TGTGCCAGCAGCTCAGGGGACCGGACGGTGGGCACTGAAGCTTTCTTT CASSSGDRTVGTEAFF